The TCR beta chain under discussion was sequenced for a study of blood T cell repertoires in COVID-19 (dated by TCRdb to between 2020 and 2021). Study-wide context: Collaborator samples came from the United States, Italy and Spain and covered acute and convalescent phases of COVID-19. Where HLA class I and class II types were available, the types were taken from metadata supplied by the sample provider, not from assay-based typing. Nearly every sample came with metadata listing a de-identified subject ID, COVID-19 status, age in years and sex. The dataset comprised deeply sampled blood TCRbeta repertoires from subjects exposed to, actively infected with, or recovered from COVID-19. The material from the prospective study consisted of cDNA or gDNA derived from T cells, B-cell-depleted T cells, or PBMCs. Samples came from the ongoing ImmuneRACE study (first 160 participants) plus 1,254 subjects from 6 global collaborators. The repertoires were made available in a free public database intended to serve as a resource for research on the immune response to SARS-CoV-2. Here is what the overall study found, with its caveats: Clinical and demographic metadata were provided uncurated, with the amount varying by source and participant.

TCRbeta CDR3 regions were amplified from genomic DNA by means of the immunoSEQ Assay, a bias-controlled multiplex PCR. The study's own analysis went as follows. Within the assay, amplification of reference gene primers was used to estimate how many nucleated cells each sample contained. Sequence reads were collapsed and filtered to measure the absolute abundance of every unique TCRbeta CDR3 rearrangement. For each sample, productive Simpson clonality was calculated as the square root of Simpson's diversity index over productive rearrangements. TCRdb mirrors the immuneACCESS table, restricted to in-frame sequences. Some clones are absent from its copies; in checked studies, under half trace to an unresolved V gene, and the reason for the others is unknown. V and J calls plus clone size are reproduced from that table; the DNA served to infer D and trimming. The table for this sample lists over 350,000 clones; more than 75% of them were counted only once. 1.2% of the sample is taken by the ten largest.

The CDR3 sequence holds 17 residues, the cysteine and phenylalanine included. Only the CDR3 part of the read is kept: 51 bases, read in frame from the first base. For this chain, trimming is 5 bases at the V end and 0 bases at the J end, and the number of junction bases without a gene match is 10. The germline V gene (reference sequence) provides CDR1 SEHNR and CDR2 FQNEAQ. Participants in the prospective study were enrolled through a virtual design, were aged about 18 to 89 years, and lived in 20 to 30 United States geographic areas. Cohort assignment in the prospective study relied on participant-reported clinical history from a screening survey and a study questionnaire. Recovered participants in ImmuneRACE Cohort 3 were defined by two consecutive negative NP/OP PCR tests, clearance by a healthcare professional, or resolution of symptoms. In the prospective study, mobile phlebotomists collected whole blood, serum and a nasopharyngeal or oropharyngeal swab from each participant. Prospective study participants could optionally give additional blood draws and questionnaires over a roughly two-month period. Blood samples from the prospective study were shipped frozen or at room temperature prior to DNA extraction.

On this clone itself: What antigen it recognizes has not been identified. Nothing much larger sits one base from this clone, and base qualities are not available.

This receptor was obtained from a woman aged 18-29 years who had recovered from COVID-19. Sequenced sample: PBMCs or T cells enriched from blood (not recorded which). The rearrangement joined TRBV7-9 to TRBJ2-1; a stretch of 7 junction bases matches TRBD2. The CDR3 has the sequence CASSRRNGGNSYNEQFF. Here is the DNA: TGTGCCAGCAGCCGGAGGAACGGGGGGAACTCCTACAATGAGCAGTTCTTC.